Shown below are 18 T cell receptor beta chains from a single sample sequenced in a study of Ad26.COV2.S vaccination and SARS-CoV-2 variants (dated by TCRdb to about 2021). The library was made by the immunoSEQ multiplex PCR assay. Not all clones reach the TCRdb copy of this immuneACCESS table, which keeps in-frame sequences only. Checked studies attribute under half of the gap to unresolved V genes and leave the rest unexplained. This sample holds about 680,000 clones; 89% were observed only once. The biggest ten clones account for about 1.5% of the sample. In light of the paper, this sample's treatment or condition label describes: some 19 received Ad26.COV2.S at low or high dose, single or two shots; several received placebo; per-sample allocation not given. For vaccine and placebo recipients, the sequenced repertoires came from samples collected on day 63 after the first injection. The sample here was peripheral blood, taken in a trial of Ad26.COV2.S vaccine versus placebo. Receptors originate from a person between 18 and 59 years old who received the Ad26.COV2.S COVID-19 vaccine or a placebo.

V gene TRBV5-8 combines with J gene TRBJ2-7; 15 bases agree with TRBD2. V shed 4 bases, J shed 4 bases, and the junction held 12 bases outside the gene matches. In germline, CDR1 is SGHTS, CDR2 YDEGEE. CDR3 size: 18 residues. This CDR3 is CASSQAGTSGRWIYEQYF. CDR3 bases: TGTGCCAGCAGCCAGGCCGGGACTAGCGGGAGGTGGATTTACGAGCAGTACTTC.

The genes are TRBV6-5 and TRBJ2-7; D is perhaps TRBD1 or TRBD2 (6 bases each). This CDR3 spans 14 amino acids. Germline CDR1 MNHEY, CDR2 SVGAGI. Trimming left V 8 bases short and J 2 bases short, with 16 bases between. The CDR3 DNA reads TGTGCCAGCGAGGGGGGTCAGGGTCCCTACGAGCAGTACTTC. Translated: CASEGGQGPYEQYF.

The chain employs TRBV9 and TRBJ1-1; D remains ambiguous. The CDR3 is 13 amino acids. With 4 bases removed from V and 5 bases from J, the gap between germline ends came to 12 bases. Germline assignment: CDR1 SGDLS and CDR2 YYNGEE. In DNA form, the CDR3 reads TGTGCCAGCAGCCCAAGCGGGCGAACTGAAGCTTTCTTT. Translated, it gives CASSPSGRTEAFF.

V usage is TRBV7-3 and J usage is TRBJ2-6, with D possibly matching TRBD1 (5 bases). The germline V gene encodes CDR1 SGHTA and CDR2 FQGTGA. The CDR3 extends over 14 amino acids. Trimming pared 5 bases from V and 1 base from J, leaving 6 bases between. The CDR3 sequence is CASSPGSGANVLTF. The CDR3 DNA reads TGTGCCAGCAGCCCAGGGTCTGGGGCCAACGTCCTGACTTTC.

This clone occurred once. The chain joins TRBV7-9 to TRBJ2-7; 11 positions match TRBD1. Germline V gene lookup returns CDR1 SEHNR and CDR2 FQNEAQ (reference sequence). This CDR3 comprises 16 residues. J lost 3 bases, V lost 3 bases, and 7 bases had no gene match. CDR3 in DNA: TGTGCCAGCAGCTTTTCGATGGGACAGGGGGTCTACGAGCAGTACTTC. It yields the protein CASSFSMGQGVYEQYF.

V gene TRBV6-2 or TRBV6-3 combines with J gene TRBJ2-1; D is unclear. Trimming stripped 0 bases from V and 12 bases from J, with 15 bases between. The V gene's germline CDR1 is MNHEY and CDR2 SVGEGT. The CDR3 is made up of 14 amino acids. Written as DNA, the CDR3 is TGTGCCAGCAGTTACTCCGGACCTTACTTAGGGCAGTTCTTC. It specifies CASSYSGPYLGQFF.

The J gene is TRBJ2-6, the V gene TRBV7-2, with 9 bases that match TRBD1. V lost 5 bases to trimming and J lost 2 bases; unmatched junction nucleotides: 7. Germline V gene lookup returns CDR1 SGHTA and CDR2 FQGNSA. This CDR3 has 17 residues. The CDR3 DNA follows: TGTGCCAGCAGCGTAGGACAGGGGTTCGCTGGGGCCAACGTCCTGACTTTC. It is translated as CASSVGQGFAGANVLTF.

J is TRBJ2-3 and V is TRBV5-1, with D possibly matching TRBD1 (5 bases). CDR3 length: 15 amino acids. Germline CDR1 reads SGHRS; CDR2 reads YFSETQ. V was cut by 6 bases and J by 2 bases, with 16 bases left in between. The CDR3 sequence: CASTDPGISTDTQYF. The CDR3 DNA reads as TGCGCCAGCACCGACCCAGGGATATCCACAGATACGCAGTATTTT.

Concerning this clone: At one end, the junction sequence differs from germline, possibly due to a read error. The V call is TRBV7-9, the J call TRBJ2-4; 9 bases line up with TRBD2. The CDR3 totals 13 residues. Per germline, CDR1 SEHNR and CDR2 FQNEAQ (reference sequence). CDR3 sequence: CASSLPPSGAAHF. In nucleotides, the CDR3 is TGTGCCAGCAGCTTACCCCCTAGCGGGGCGGCCCACTTC. Full variable domain (remainder filled in from reference TRBV7-9 and TRBJ2-4): DTGVSQNPRHKITKRGQNVTFRCDPISEHNRLYWYRQTLGQGPEFLTYFQNEAQLEKSRLLSDRFSAERPKGSFSTLEIQRTEQGDSAMYLCASSLPPSGAAHFGAGTRLSVL.

The chain is built from TRBV7-9 and TRBJ1-5; D might be TRBD1 (6 bases). Deletions cut 1 base from V and 4 bases from J, with 11 bases between. This CDR3 has 15 residues. The V gene's germline CDR1 is SEHNR and CDR2 FQNEAQ (reference sequence). CDR3 coding DNA: TGTGCCAGCAGCTTAGAAGGGGGGGTAAATCAGCCCCAGCATTTT. Translating it yields CASSLEGGVNQPQHF.

The gene calls are TRBV11-2 and TRBJ2-2; 9 positions match TRBD1. V shed 0 bases and J 5 bases; nucleotides not matched to a gene: 7. The germline V gene has CDR1 SGHAT and CDR2 FQNNGV. CDR3 length equals 17 residues. In DNA, the CDR3 is TGTGCCAGCAGCTTAGAGGAGGGACAGGGTCCTACCGGGGAGCTGTTTTTT. Protein product: CASSLEEGQGPTGELFF.

This clone was observed once. This chain connects TRBV6-5 to TRBJ2-7, with D uncertain. V lost 0 bases and J 2 bases, leaving 11 bases between the germline ends. Per germline, CDR1 MNHEY and CDR2 SVGAGI. CDR3 length: 15 amino acids. The CDR3 region has the DNA TGTGCCAGCAGTTACTCGGGCGCGGACCCCTACGAGCAGTACTTC. Its protein product is CASSYSGADPYEQYF.

The V call is TRBV7-2, the J call TRBJ1-6; D not resolved. The V gene's germline CDR1 is SGHTA and CDR2 FQGNSA. Trimming left V 2 bases short and J 7 bases short, with 9 bases between. This CDR3 is built from 14 residues. The CDR3 loop reads CASSLYMGNSPLHF. As DNA, the CDR3 is TGTGCCAGCAGCTTATATATGGGCAATTCACCCCTCCACTTT.

The V gene is TRBV7-2, the J gene TRBJ2-7, with 7 bases fitting TRBD1. V dropped 4 bases and J dropped 2; count of bases not matched to a gene: 11. The CDR3 consists of 16 residues. Germline loops: CDR1 SGHTA, CDR2 FQGNSA. The CDR3 is CASSSPRGTATYEQYF. In DNA, the CDR3 is TGTGCCAGCAGCTCGCCACGAGGGACAGCAACCTACGAGCAGTACTTC.

This clone has more than one count but fewer than ten. The rearrangement uses TRBV6-6 and TRBJ2-7; possible D gene TRBD2, 6 bases. The CDR3 covers 13 residues. Trimming shortened V by 6 bases and J by 3 bases, and 12 bases separated the two germline ends. CDR1 and CDR2 from the germline V gene are MNHNY and SVGAGI (reference sequence). The CDR3 is CASSLASNYEQYF. CDR3 DNA: TGTGCCAGCAGCCTAGCGTCGAACTACGAGCAGTACTTC.

V gene TRBV5-1 combines with J gene TRBJ1-1; no reliable D call. The germline V and J ends were trimmed by 0 bases and 0 bases, with 12 bases remaining between them. Germline assignment: CDR1 SGHRS and CDR2 YFSETQ. The CDR3 has 16 amino acids. The CDR3 is CASSLAPRTLNTEAFF. CDR3 DNA: TGCGCCAGCAGCTTGGCCCCCCGGACCTTGAACACTGAAGCTTTCTTT.

This sequence joins TRBV18 and TRBJ2-1; D perhaps matches TRBD1 (5 bases). V was trimmed by 6 bases and J by 6 bases, leaving 15 bases between them. The CDR3 is 14 residues long. Germline V gene sequence: CDR1 KGHSH, CDR2 LQKENI. Here the CDR3 reads CASSQNRQINEQFF. The CDR3, as DNA: TGTGCCAGCTCCCAAAACCGACAGATCAATGAGCAGTTCTTC.

In this sample, this clone turned up a few times. The chain uses TRBV5-4 and TRBJ1-5; maybe TRBD1 (5 bases). Trimming stripped 4 bases from V and 6 bases from J, with 11 bases between. Germline-derived CDR1 and CDR2 are SGHNT and YYREEE (reference sequence). This CDR3 spans 13 amino acids. This CDR3 is CASSVGGTQPQHF. The CDR3 DNA reads as TGTGCCAGCAGCGTCGGGGGGACTCAGCCCCAGCATTTT. Looking up the rest from reference TRBV5-4 and TRBJ1-5 gives the full variable domain: ETGVTQSPTHLIKTRGQQVTLRCSSQSGHNTVSWYQQALGQGPQFIFQYYREEENGRGNFPPRFSGLQFPNYSSELNVNALELDDSALYLCASSVGGTQPQHFGDGTRLSIL.